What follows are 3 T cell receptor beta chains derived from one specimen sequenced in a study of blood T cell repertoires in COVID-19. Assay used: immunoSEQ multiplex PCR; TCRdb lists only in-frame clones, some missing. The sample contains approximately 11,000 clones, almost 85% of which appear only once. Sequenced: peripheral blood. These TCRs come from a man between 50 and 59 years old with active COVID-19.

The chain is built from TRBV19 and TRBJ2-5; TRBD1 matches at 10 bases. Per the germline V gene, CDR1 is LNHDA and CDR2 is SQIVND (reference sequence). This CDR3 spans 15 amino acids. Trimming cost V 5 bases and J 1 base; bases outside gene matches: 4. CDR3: CASSWGTGVQETQYF. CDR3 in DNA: TGTGCCAGTAGTTGGGGGACAGGGGTCCAAGAGACCCAGTACTTC.

The CDR3 region is CASSMGTGSYEQYF. The DNA of the CDR3 is TGTGCCAGCAGTATGGGAACAGGGTCCTACGAGCAGTACTTC. The chain recombines TRBV5-6 with TRBJ2-7; maybe TRBD1 (6 bases). CDR3 length equals 14 residues. Germline V gene sequence: CDR1 SGHDT, CDR2 YYEEEE. The V gene lost 5 bases and the J gene lost 1 base, with 13 bases spanning the gap.

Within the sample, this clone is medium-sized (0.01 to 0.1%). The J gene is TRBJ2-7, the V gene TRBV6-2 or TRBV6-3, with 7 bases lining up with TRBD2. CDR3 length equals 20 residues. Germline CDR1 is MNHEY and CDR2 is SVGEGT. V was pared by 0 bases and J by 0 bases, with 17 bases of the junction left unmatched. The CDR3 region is CASSYSTTGVFLADSYEQYF. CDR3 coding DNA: TGTGCCAGCAGTTACTCGACAACGGGGGTATTTCTAGCGGACTCCTACGAGCAGTACTTC.